The entry below gives a single TCR beta chain sequence along with its context. CDR1 and CDR2 (germline): MNHEY, SVGEGT. The J segment lost 9 bases and the V segment lost 10 bases, leaving 14 bases of the junction unmatched. The CDR3 sequence is 15 residues long. The sample comes from a study of CD8 T cells in Susac syndrome. With random hexamers, about 0.5 to 1 ug RNA was reverse transcribed. TCRdb recomputed calls from the immunoSEQ multiplex PCR reads with MiXCR, one row per CDR3 protein. The top ten hold approximately 0.2% of the sample, which has 100,000 to 150,000 distinct CDR3 sequences, around 96% seen once. Sequencing of TCR beta was carried out in blood CD8+ and CD4+ T cells. TEMRA cells were enriched by FACS, and CD4+ and CD8+ T cells were negatively isolated.

V usage is TRBV6-2 or TRBV6-3 and J usage is TRBJ2-1; 11 bases agree with TRBD2. The sequencing input was CD8+ T cells from PBMCs. This TCR was sampled from a human donor with Susac syndrome. CDR3 sequence: CATEELAGGRGEQFF. As DNA, the CDR3 is TGTGCCACAGAGGAGCTAGCGGGAGGTCGTGGTGAGCAGTTCTTC.